Reported below is one T cell receptor (beta chain). Its antigen is unidentified. The CDR3 has 13 residues. Germline CDR1 and CDR2: LNHDA and SQIVND (reference sequence). The V end was cut by 10 bases, the J end by 0 bases, with 13 bases between. This entry belongs to a study of cytomegalovirus exposure and HLA in healthy donors. General study results and limits: A classifier reportedly called cytomegalovirus status with high sensitivity and specificity.

The protocol was immunoSEQ multiplex PCR, while the TCRdb copy is restricted to in-frame clones and leaves out a portion. The sample holds roughly 310,000 clones, 70% to 90% seen once. Sequenced sample: PBMCs. V gene TRBV19 combines with J gene TRBJ2-7; D remains unclear. This receptor was taken from a man aged 25-45 years in good health and CMV-seronegative. The CDR3 coding sequence is TGTGCCACAAAACAGAAGTCCTCCTACGAGCAGTACTTC. Translated: CATKQKSSYEQYF.